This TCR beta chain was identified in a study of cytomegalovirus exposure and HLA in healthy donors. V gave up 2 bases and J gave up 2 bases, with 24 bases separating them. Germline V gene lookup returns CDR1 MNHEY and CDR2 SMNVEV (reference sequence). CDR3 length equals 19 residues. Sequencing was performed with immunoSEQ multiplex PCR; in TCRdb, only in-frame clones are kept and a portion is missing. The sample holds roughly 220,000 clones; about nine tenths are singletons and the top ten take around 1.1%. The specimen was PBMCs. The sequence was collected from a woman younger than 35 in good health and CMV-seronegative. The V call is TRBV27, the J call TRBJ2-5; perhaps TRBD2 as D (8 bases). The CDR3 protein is CASSLKPGGQRGLQETQYF. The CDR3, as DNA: TGTGCCAGCAGTTTAAAGCCAGGGGGGCAGCGGGGGCTACAAGAGACCCAGTACTTC.